This T cell receptor beta chain was profiled in a study of cytomegalovirus exposure and HLA in healthy donors. General study findings and limits: A missense DCLRE1C variant was associated with V- and J-gene trimming of TCR beta chains in a later analysis, and an independent cohort replicated the association. In the analysis, some V segments, TRBV6-2 and TRBV6-3 included, were excluded as indistinguishable.

The CDR3 has 14 amino acids. Germline V gene data show CDR1 as MDHEN and CDR2 as SYDVKM. Trimming shortened V by 1 base and J by 2 bases, and 9 bases separated the two germline ends. About this clone itself: Its antigen remains unknown.

Both 60 Vbeta primers and 13 Jbeta primers went into the PCR. Measured with immunoSEQ multiplex PCR; TCRdb has only the in-frame clones, and not every one. Altogether 150,000 to 200,000 clones are present, more than 60% being singletons, with the ten largest covering approximately 1.5%. The TCR sequence derives from a woman aged 30 to 39 in good health and CMV-seropositive. The sequenced sample consisted of PBMCs. The chain joins TRBV28 to TRBJ2-7, with D tentatively TRBD1 (6 bases). The CDR3 reads CASSLLRGTYEQYF. The DNA of the CDR3 is TGTGCCAGCAGTTTATTGAGGGGGACCTACGAGCAGTACTTC. The complete variable domain, with remaining parts taken from reference TRBV28 and TRBJ2-7, reads DVKVTQSSRYLVKRTGEKVFLECVQDMDHENMFWYRQDPGLGLRLIYFSYDVKMKEKGDIPEGYSVSREKKERFSLILESASTNQTSMYLCASSLLRGTYEQYFGPGTRLTVT.